This T cell receptor (beta chain) originates from a study of Ad26.COV2.S vaccination and SARS-CoV-2 variants. Study observations and caveats: Spike-specific TCR breadth was greater in vaccine than placebo recipients.

The repertoire was sequenced with immunoSEQ multiplex PCR; TCRdb's copy has only in-frame clones and lacks some. The repertoire includes 300,000 to 450,000 clones, approximately 85% of them detected once, and roughly 3.1% sits in the top ten. Treatment defined: roughly 19 received Ad26.COV2.S at low or high dose, single or two shots; roughly five received placebo; per-sample allocation not given. Samples were taken on day 63 after the first vaccine or placebo injection. Recruitment in Boston yielded a donor of adult age, 18-55 years. On this clone: What it binds is unknown.

This CDR3 contains 17 residues. J gave up 2 bases and V 0 bases, and 7 bases lay outside the gene matches. Per germline, CDR1 SGDLS and CDR2 YYNGEE. The source was peripheral blood, collected in a trial of Ad26.COV2.S vaccine versus placebo. The chain couples TRBV9 to TRBJ2-1, with 8 nucleotides matching TRBD1. This receptor was identified in a person between 18 and 59 years old who received the Ad26.COV2.S COVID-19 vaccine or a placebo. The CDR3 DNA reads as TGTGCCAGCAGCGTAGGAAGGGACAGGCAAACCTACAATGAGCAGTTCTTC. This translates into CASSVGRDRQTYNEQFF.